The next 20 T cell receptor beta chains were all read from a single sample in a study of blood T cell repertoires in COVID-19. Libraries were prepared by immunoSEQ multiplex PCR; TCRdb keeps only in-frame clonotypes and omits some of them. This sample has more than 90,000 clones, with approximately 90% found just once. Sequences were obtained from peripheral blood. Every receptor here comes from a woman aged 55-69 years with COVID-19, enrolled during active disease.

This clone was seen only once. The chain uses TRBV21-1 and TRBJ1-3. TRBV21-1 is given as a pseudogene. The CDR3 covers 15 residues. The CDR3 spells CASSKALGPRNTIYF. CDR3 DNA: TGTGCCAGCAGCAAAGCGCTTGGCCCGAGGAACACCATATATTTT.

The chain employs TRBV29-1 and TRBJ1-1; the match to TRBD1 covers 12 bases. CDR1 SQVTM and CDR2 ANQGSEA come from the germline V gene. There are 13 residues in the CDR3. V dropped 5 bases and J dropped 7; count of bases not matched to a gene: 5. CDR3: CSVKGQGAFEAFF. The CDR3 nucleotides read TGCAGCGTTAAGGGACAGGGGGCATTTGAAGCTTTCTTT.

The chain recombines TRBV7-9 with TRBJ1-1, with 8 nucleotides matching TRBD1. CDR3 length: 14 residues. With 5 bases clipped from V and 5 bases from J, the junction kept 7 bases outside the gene matches. CDR1 SEHNR and CDR2 FQNEAQ come from the germline V gene (reference sequence). The CDR3 DNA reads as TGTGCCAGCAGCCCGGGGACAGGCCCGACTGAAGCTTTCTTT. It yields the protein CASSPGTGPTEAFF. Full variable domain (outside the CDR3, taken from reference TRBV7-9 and TRBJ1-1): DTGVSQNPRHKITKRGQNVTFRCDPISEHNRLYWYRQTLGQGPEFLTYFQNEAQLEKSRLLSDRFSAERPKGSFSTLEIQRTEQGDSAMYLCASSPGTGPTEAFFGQGTRLTVV.

The J gene is TRBJ2-5, the V gene TRBV4-1, with a weak D call TRBD2 (5 bases). Trimming pared 1 base from V and 4 bases from J, leaving 19 bases between. This CDR3 is built from 17 residues. Germline assignment: CDR1 MGHRA and CDR2 YSYEKL. CDR3 sequence: CASSQVPGKLAGETQYF. CDR3 DNA: TGCGCCAGCAGCCAAGTTCCGGGAAAGTTGGCGGGAGAGACCCAGTACTTC.

The CDR3 here is CATSRDLGGSIGGYTF. Here the CDR3 DNA reads TGTGCCACCAGCAGAGATTTAGGCGGTTCTATCGGGGGCTACACCTTC. This sequence joins TRBV15 and TRBJ1-2; D not certain. Germline V gives CDR1 LNHNV, CDR2 YYDKDF (reference sequence). The V and J ends lost 0 bases and 8 bases respectively, with 19 bases between them. CDR3 length: 16 residues.

Regarding this clone: Compared with germline, one end of the junction differs, possibly owing to a read error. The rearrangement uses TRBV7-7 and TRBJ2-5, with 7 bases that match TRBD1. The CDR3 totals 15 residues. Germline V CDR1 and CDR2: SSHAT, FNYEAQ (reference sequence). The DNA for the CDR3 is TGTGCTAGCAGCTTTGACTCCACAGGGGCAGAGACCCAGTACTTC. Translated, it gives CASSFDSTGAETQYF.

The V call is TRBV2, the J call TRBJ1-6; the D gene is possibly TRBD1 (5 bases). The length of the CDR3 is 14 residues. Germline loops: CDR1 SNHLY, CDR2 FYNNEI. V was cut by 7 bases and J by 10 bases, with 17 bases left in between. CDR3 amino acids: CASKGRQGTSPLHF. The CDR3 region has the DNA TGTGCCAGCAAAGGGCGGCAGGGTACATCACCCCTCCACTTT. Full variable domain (outside the CDR3, taken from reference TRBV2 and TRBJ1-6): EPEVTQTPSHQVTQMGQEVILRCVPISNHLYFYWYRQILGQKVEFLVSFYNNEISEKSEIFDDQFSVERPDGSNFTLKIRSTKLEDSAMYFCASKGRQGTSPLHFGNGTRLTVT.

The CDR3 loop is CASGLGWDTLNTEAFF. DNA of the CDR3: TGTGCTAGTGGTTTGGGATGGGACACACTGAACACTGAAGCTTTCTTT. The genes are TRBV12-5 and TRBJ1-1, with a weak D call TRBD1 (6 bases). Trimming cost V 1 base and J 0 bases, with 12 bases left between them. The CDR3 extends over 16 amino acids. Germline V lookup: CDR1 LGHNT, CDR2 FRNRAP.

The chain uses TRBV5-3 and TRBJ2-1; TRBD1 matches 9 bases. TRBV5-3 is marked as an open reading frame, function uncertain. Trimming at V came to 8 bases and at J to 5 bases, leaving 11 bases not matched to a gene. This CDR3 spans 15 amino acids. Here the CDR3 reads CASRGSGTGHNEQFF. The CDR3 DNA sequence: TGTGCCAGTAGGGGCTCCGGGACAGGGCACAATGAGCAGTTCTTC.

This chain connects TRBV14 to TRBJ2-7; 11 nucleotides agree with TRBD2. Per germline, CDR1 SGHDN and CDR2 FVKESK. The V segment lost 4 bases and the J segment 6 bases; nucleotides outside the gene matches: 5. The CDR3 runs to 14 residues. The CDR3 protein is CASSPSGGQREQYF. The CDR3 nucleotides read TGTGCCAGCAGCCCTAGCGGGGGGCAGCGCGAGCAGTACTTC.

CDR3 nucleotide sequence: TGTGCCAGCAGTGAAGCGTACCAGGGATGGAACTATGGCTACACCTTC. Its protein is CASSEAYQGWNYGYTF. The V gene is TRBV6-1, the J gene TRBJ1-2; a possible D gene is TRBD1 (5 bases). The CDR3 spans 16 residues. The germline CDR1 and CDR2 sequences are MNHNS and SASEGT. V gave up 0 bases and J gave up 2 bases, with 13 bases separating them.

The chain has TRBV9 and TRBJ2-1, with TRBD2 matching 9 bases. Trimming cost V 4 bases and J 4 bases; bases outside gene matches: 6. Germline V gives CDR1 SGDLS, CDR2 YYNGEE. The CDR3 is 15 amino acids. CDR3 DNA: TGTGCCAGCAGCACCCTGGCGGGGGGGTACAATGAGCAGTTCTTC. Translating it yields CASSTLAGGYNEQFF.

This sequence joins TRBV7-2 and TRBJ2-7; D might be TRBD2 (7 bases). In germline, CDR1 is SGHTA, CDR2 FQGNSA. The V gene lost 4 bases and the J gene lost 7 bases, with 17 bases spanning the gap. The CDR3 extends over 14 amino acids. This CDR3 is CASSSSAGAREQYF. CDR3 coding DNA: TGTGCCAGCAGCTCCTCTGCGGGGGCGAGGGAGCAGTACTTC. Full variable domain (missing parts from reference TRBV7-2 and TRBJ2-7): GAGVSQSPSNKVTEKGKDVELRCDPISGHTALYWYRQSLGQGLEFLIYFQGNSAPDKSGLPSDRFSAERTGGSVSTLTIQRTQQEDSAVYLCASSSSAGAREQYFGPGTRLTVT.

This clone was picked up one time. This chain connects TRBV7-3 to TRBJ2-3; D uncertain. With 2 bases removed from V and 6 bases from J, the gap between germline ends came to 15 bases. This CDR3 has 15 amino acids. The germline CDR1 and CDR2 sequences are SGHTA and FQGTGA. CDR3 region: CASSLFARSYDTQYF. CDR3 bases: TGTGCCAGCAGCTTATTCGCTAGATCCTACGATACGCAGTATTTT.

The chain carries TRBV19 and TRBJ1-5; perhaps TRBD1 as D (5 bases). The CDR3 length is 20 residues. Trimming took 2 bases from V and 3 from J, leaving 26 bases between them. CDR1 LNHDA and CDR2 SQIVND come from the germline V gene (reference sequence). The DNA for the CDR3 is TGTGCCAGTAGTATAAGGACCGGTCTCGCCACCAGGGCCAACAATCAGCCCCAGCATTTT. This codes for CASSIRTGLATRANNQPQHF.

This chain joins TRBV30 and TRBJ1-3, with 8 bases matching TRBD1. This CDR3 contains 18 residues. The ends lost 0 bases at V and 0 bases at J; junction bases unmatched: 10. CDR1 is GTSNPN, CDR2 SVGIG, per germline (reference sequence). CDR3 in DNA: TGTGCCTGGAGTGTGGGACCCGGGACAGGACACTCTGGAAACACCATATATTTT. Residues: CAWSVGPGTGHSGNTIYF.

The chain uses TRBV7-3 and TRBJ2-3; D call uncertain. V dropped 5 bases and J dropped 1 base, with 4 bases sitting between them. The germline V gene encodes CDR1 SGHTA and CDR2 FQGTGA. This CDR3 comprises 12 residues. In DNA form, the CDR3 reads TGTGCCAGCAGCCCAGGCACAGATACGCAGTATTTT. It codes for CASSPGTDTQYF. Filled out from reference TRBV7-3 and TRBJ2-3, the complete variable domain reads GAGVSQTPSNKVTEKGKYVELRCDPISGHTALYWYRQSLGQGPEFLIYFQGTGAADDSGLPNDRFFAVRPEGSVSTLKIQRTERGDSAVYLCASSPGTDTQYFGPGTRLTVL.

This clone was seen only a few times. The rearrangement links TRBV6-5 to TRBJ2-3, with 14 bases matching TRBD2. In germline, CDR1 is MNHEY, CDR2 SVGAGI. With V trimmed by 4 bases and J by 5 bases, 5 bases remained unmatched. This CDR3 spans 16 amino acids. CDR3 nucleotide sequence: TGTGCCAGCAGTTTGACTAGCGGGGGGGCCAGAGATACGCAGTATTTT. This codes for CASSLTSGGARDTQYF.

This rearrangement joins TRBV19 to TRBJ1-2; 9 nucleotides line up with TRBD1. The CDR3 sequence is 15 residues long. Trimming at V came to 5 bases and at J to 8 bases, leaving 12 bases not matched to a gene. CDR1 LNHDA and CDR2 SQIVND come from the germline V gene (reference sequence). The CDR3, as DNA: TGTGCCAGTAGTCCCCGATCGGACAGGGGTTACGGCTACACCTTC. The encoded protein is CASSPRSDRGYGYTF.

This clone was seen only once. The chain combines TRBV7-8 with TRBJ2-1, with D perhaps matching TRBD1 (6 bases). Germline V gene lookup returns CDR1 SGHVS and CDR2 FQNEAQ. The V end lost 1 base, the J end lost 7 bases, and 20 bases lay between the germline ends. The CDR3 extends over 17 amino acids. CDR3 DNA sequence: TGTGCCAGCAGCTTAGGGTTTGCCTCTGGGGGCGTGAATGAGCAGTTCTTC. This encodes CASSLGFASGGVNEQFF.